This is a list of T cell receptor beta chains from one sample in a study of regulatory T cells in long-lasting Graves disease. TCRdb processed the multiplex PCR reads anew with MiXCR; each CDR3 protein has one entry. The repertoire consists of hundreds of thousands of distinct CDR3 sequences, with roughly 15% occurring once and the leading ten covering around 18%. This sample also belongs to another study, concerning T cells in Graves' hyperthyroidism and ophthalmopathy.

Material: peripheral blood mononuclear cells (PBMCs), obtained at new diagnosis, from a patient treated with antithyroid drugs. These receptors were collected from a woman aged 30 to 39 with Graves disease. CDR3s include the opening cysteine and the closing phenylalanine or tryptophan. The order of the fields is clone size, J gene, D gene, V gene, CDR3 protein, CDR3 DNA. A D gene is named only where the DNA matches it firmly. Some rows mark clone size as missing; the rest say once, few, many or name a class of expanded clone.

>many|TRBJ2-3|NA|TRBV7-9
CASSSSLTFSTDTQYF
TGTGCCAGCAGCTCCAGCCTGACCTTTAGCACAGATACGCAGTATTTT
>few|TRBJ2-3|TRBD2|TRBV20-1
CSAPTSGPSTDTQYF
TGCAGTGCACCGACTAGCGGCCCATCCACAGATACGCAGTATTTT
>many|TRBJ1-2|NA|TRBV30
CASESGGYTF
TGTGCCTCGGAGTCCGGAGGCTACACCTTC
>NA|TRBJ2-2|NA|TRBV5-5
CASSLGKAGPTRELFF
TGTGCCAGCAGCTTGGGAAAGGCAGGCCCTACCCGGGAGCTGTTTTTT
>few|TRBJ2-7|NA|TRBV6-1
CASSRELTYEQYF
TGTGCCAGCAGCAGGGAACTTACCTACGAGCAGTACTTC
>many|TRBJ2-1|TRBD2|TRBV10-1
CASSAASGNYNEQFF
TGCGCCAGCAGTGCGGCTAGCGGAAACTACAATGAGCAGTTCTTC
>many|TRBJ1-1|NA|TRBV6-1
CASSQAFF
TGTGCCAGCAGTCAAGCTTTCTTT
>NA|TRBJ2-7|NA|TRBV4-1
CASSQDSHGGSYEQYF
TGCGCCAGCAGCCAAGATTCACATGGCGGATCCTACGAGCAGTACTTC
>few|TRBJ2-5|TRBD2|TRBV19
CASSPRAGEDPRETQYF
TGTGCCAGTAGTCCCCGAGCGGGGGAAGACCCACGAGAGACCCAGTACTTC
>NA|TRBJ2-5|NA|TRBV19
CASSPDLRQETQYF
TGTGCCAGTAGTCCTGACCTGAGGCAAGAGACCCAGTACTTC
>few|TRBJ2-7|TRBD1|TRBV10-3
CAISGDRGGYEQYF
TGTGCCATCAGTGGGGACAGGGGGGGCTACGAGCAGTACTTC
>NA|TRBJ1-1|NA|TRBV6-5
CASSYSRHWNTEAFF
TGTGCCAGCAGTTACTCGAGACACTGGAACACTGAAGCTTTCTTT
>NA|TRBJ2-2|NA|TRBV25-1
CASSDGGLHFTGELFF
TGTGCCAGCAGTGATGGGGGACTCCACTTCACCGGGGAGCTGTTTTTT
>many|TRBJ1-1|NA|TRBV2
CASSRQFMNTEAFF
TGTGCCAGCAGTCGACAGTTTATGAACACTGAAGCTTTCTTT
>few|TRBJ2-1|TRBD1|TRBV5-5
CASSSGQGASYNEQFF
TGTGCCAGCAGTTCGGGACAGGGGGCGTCCTACAATGAGCAGTTCTTC
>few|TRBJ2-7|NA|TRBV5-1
CASQKLGQTYEQYF
TGCGCCAGCCAAAAACTGGGACAAACCTACGAGCAGTACTTC
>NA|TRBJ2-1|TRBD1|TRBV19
CATATGYNEQFF
TGTGCCACCGCGACAGGGTACAATGAGCAGTTCTTC
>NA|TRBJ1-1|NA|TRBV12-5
CASGLHRVNTEAFF
TGTGCTAGTGGTTTGCACAGGGTGAACACTGAAGCTTTCTTT
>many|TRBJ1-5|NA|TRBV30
CAWSMGTSSSQPQHF
TGTGCCTGGAGTATGGGTACATCATCATCTCAGCCCCAGCATTTT
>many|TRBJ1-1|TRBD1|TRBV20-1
CSASDQGAKSEAFF
TGCAGTGCTAGCGACCAGGGGGCGAAGAGTGAAGCTTTCTTT
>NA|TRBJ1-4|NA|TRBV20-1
CSARRGGGLNEKLFF
TGCAGTGCTAGGAGGGGGGGGGGCCTAAATGAAAAACTGTTTTTT
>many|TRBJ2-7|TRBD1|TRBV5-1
CASSNADRGIGQYF
TGCGCCAGCAGCAATGCCGACAGGGGGATCGGGCAGTACTTC
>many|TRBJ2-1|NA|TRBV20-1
CSASGGTAYNEQFF
TGCAGTGCTAGTGGAGGGACAGCCTACAATGAGCAGTTCTTC
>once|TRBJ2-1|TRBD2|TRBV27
CASSLAVWTSGNMEEQFF
TGTGCCAGCAGTTTAGCCGTTTGGACTAGCGGGAATATGGAAGAGCAGTTCTTC
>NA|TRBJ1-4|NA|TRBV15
CATSSGTGNRGEKLFF
TGTGCCACCAGCAGCGGAACAGGGAATCGAGGTGAAAAACTGTTTTTT
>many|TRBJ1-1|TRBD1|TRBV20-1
CSARAGTGGTEAFF
TGCAGTGCTAGAGCCGGGACAGGGGGCACTGAAGCTTTCTTT
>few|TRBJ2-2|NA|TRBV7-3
CASSLRSGQGDGELFF
TGTGCCAGCAGCTTAAGGTCGGGTCAAGGTGACGGGGAGCTGTTTTTT
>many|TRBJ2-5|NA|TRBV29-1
CSVEVTPVPTETQYF
TGCAGCGTTGAAGTTACCCCCGTCCCCACGGAGACCCAGTACTTC
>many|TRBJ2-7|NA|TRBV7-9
CASSGGDYEQYF
TGTGCCAGCAGCGGGGGCGACTACGAGCAGTACTTC
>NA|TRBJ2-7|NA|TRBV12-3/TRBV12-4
CASQPPTHYEQYF
TGTGCCAGCCAACCCCCCACTCACTACGAGCAGTACTTC
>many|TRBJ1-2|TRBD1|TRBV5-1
CASSFRDSYYYGYTF
TGCGCCAGCAGCTTCCGGGACAGCTACTACTATGGCTACACCTTC
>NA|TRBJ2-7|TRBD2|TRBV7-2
CASGTSGRVAYEQYF
TGTGCCAGCGGGACTAGCGGGAGGGTTGCCTACGAGCAGTACTTC
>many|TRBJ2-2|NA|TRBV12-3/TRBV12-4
CASSFAVTGELFF
TGTGCCAGCAGTTTCGCGGTCACCGGGGAGCTGTTTTTT
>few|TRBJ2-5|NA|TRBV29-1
CSVVRETQYF
TGCAGCGTTGTTCGAGAGACCCAGTACTTC
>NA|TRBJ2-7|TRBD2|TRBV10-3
CAISESRDRGLAGVGEQYF
TGTGCCATCAGTGAGTCGAGAGACAGAGGACTAGCGGGAGTTGGCGAGCAGTACTTC
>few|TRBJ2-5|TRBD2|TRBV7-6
CASSPWTSGSKETQYF
TGTGCCAGCAGCCCGTGGACTAGCGGGAGTAAGGAGACCCAGTACTTC
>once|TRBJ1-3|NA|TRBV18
CASSPTGQSGNTIYF
TGTGCCAGCTCTCCGACCGGGCAGTCTGGAAACACCATATATTTT
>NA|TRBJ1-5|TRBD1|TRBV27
CASRPGTDNQPQHF
TGTGCCAGCAGACCCGGGACAGATAATCAGCCCCAGCATTTT
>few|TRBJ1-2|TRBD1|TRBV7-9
CATTGTGNFAFHGYTF
TGTGCCACCACCGGGACAGGGAATTTTGCGTTTCATGGCTACACCTTC
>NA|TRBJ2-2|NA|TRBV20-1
CSARDSGASTGELFF
TGCAGTGCTAGAGATTCCGGGGCCAGCACCGGGGAGCTGTTTTTT
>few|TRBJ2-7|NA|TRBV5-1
CASSFSGQNYEQYF
TGCGCCAGCAGCTTCTCAGGACAAAATTACGAGCAGTACTTC
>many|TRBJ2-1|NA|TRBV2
CASSDQSRAFGEQFF
TGTGCCAGCAGTGACCAATCTAGGGCATTCGGGGAGCAGTTCTTC
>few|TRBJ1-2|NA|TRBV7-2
CASSRQRYGYTF
TGTGCCAGCAGCCGACAGCGCTATGGCTACACCTTC
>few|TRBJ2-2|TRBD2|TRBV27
CASRGAGLANTGELFF
TGTGCCAGCAGGGGAGCGGGACTAGCGAACACCGGGGAGCTGTTTTTT
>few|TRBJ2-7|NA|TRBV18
CASSTGSNEQYF
TGTGCCAGCTCAACGGGTAGTAACGAGCAGTACTTC
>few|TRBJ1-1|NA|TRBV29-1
CSACRIGTEAFF
TGCAGCGCATGTCGTATAGGCACTGAAGCTTTCTTT
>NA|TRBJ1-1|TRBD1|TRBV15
CATSRGQGNTETFF
TGTGCCACCAGCAGGGGACAGGGGAACACTGAAACTTTCTTT
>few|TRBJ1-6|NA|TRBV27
CASSFFSGPERPLHF
TGTGCCAGCAGTTTCTTTTCAGGACCGGAGCGACCCCTCCACTTT
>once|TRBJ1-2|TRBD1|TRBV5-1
CASSLAGADRRGYTF
TGCGCCAGCAGCTTGGCTGGAGCGGACAGGCGGGGCTACACCTTC
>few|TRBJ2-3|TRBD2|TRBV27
CASTALAGGFPGLTDTQYF
TGTGCCAGCACAGCACTAGCGGGAGGCTTCCCGGGACTCACAGATACGCAGTATTTT
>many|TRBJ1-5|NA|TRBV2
CASSERPPQGQPQHF
TGTGCCAGCAGTGAGAGGCCACCTCAGGGTCAGCCCCAGCATTTT
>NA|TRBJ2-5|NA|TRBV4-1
CASSDSGREEETQYF
TGCGCCAGCAGCGATTCCGGGAGAGAGGAAGAGACCCAGTACTTC
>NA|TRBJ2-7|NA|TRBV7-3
CASTKRTDHYEQYF
TGTGCCAGCACCAAACGGACAGACCACTACGAGCAGTACTTC
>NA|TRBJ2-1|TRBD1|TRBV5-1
CASSFGAGGKHEQFF
TGCGCCAGCAGTTTCGGGGCAGGGGGAAAGCATGAGCAGTTCTTC